This T cell receptor (beta chain) is from a study of blood T cell repertoires in COVID-19. Patients of the Seattle cohort, enrolled during active infection, were followed longitudinally. TCRdb keeps only in-frame clones here, not all; method: immunoSEQ multiplex PCR. Among a few hundred thousand clones, about 90% were seen once, and the ten largest hold approximately 2.6%. The CDR3 runs to 14 residues. From germline, CDR1 is MNHNY and CDR2 SVGAGI (reference sequence). Trimming pared 2 bases from V and 10 bases from J, leaving 12 bases between. This receptor was obtained from a person in their late teens or twenties with COVID-19, enrolled during active disease. Sequenced material: peripheral blood. The chain joins TRBV6-6 to TRBJ1-6; D might be TRBD1 (6 bases). The CDR3 loop reads CASSYPEGGSPLHF. CDR3 coding DNA: TGTGCCAGCAGTTACCCAGAAGGGGGATCACCCCTCCACTTT.